This TCR beta chain was identified during a study of shared clonotypes between healthy human individuals. Broader study findings: Generally, naive subsets (rather than memory subsets) showed larger estimated richness. A reduction in generation probabilities was seen for non-shared clonotypes relative to those shared by all four donors.

Only CD45RO-negative cells positively selected for CCR7 counted as naive CD8 cells, so terminally differentiated effector memory CD45RA+ cells were excluded. The CDR3 contains 17 residues. V shed 2 bases, J shed 8 bases, and the junction held 16 bases outside the gene matches. Germline CDR1 is GTSNPN and CDR2 is SVGIG (reference sequence). To note about this clone: What it binds is unknown.

The assay was carried out at the deep level. Original handling: ImmunoSEQ sequences covered only the junction and lacked quality scores; filtering therefore differed. Profiled with immunoSEQ multiplex PCR; TCRdb holds only in-frame clones, not every one. The DNA was the basis for D and trimming; V, J and clone size are from that table. The table has approximately 740,000 clones, roughly 92% seen once. J is TRBJ1-4 and V is TRBV30; 8 nucleotides align to TRBD1. The sequencing input was naive CD8+ T cells sorted from blood. The TCR comes from a man aged 25 to 40 in good health. The CDR3, as DNA: TGTGCCTGGAGTAACCGGGACAGGAGCAAGGTGGTAGAAAAACTGTTTTTT. Translated: CAWSNRDRSKVVEKLFF.